The 20 T cell receptor beta chains below come from one sample, sequenced in a study of blood T cell repertoires in COVID-19. The protocol was immunoSEQ multiplex PCR, while the TCRdb copy is restricted to in-frame clones and leaves out a portion. The table lists a few hundred thousand clones, about 90% of them singletons. Sequenced material: PBMCs or T cells enriched from blood (not recorded which). The origin of the receptors is a woman between 40 and 50 years old who had been exposed to COVID-19.

The V gene is TRBV12-3 or TRBV12-4, the J gene TRBJ1-1; D is unresolved. Between the trimmed V and J ends, which lost 5 bases and 11 bases, there was a span of 12 bases. There are 11 residues in the CDR3. The CDR3 DNA reads TGTGCCAGCAGTAAAGGGAGAAGGGCTTTCTTT. This encodes CASSKGRRAFF.

This chain uses TRBV5-4 with TRBJ2-2, with TRBD2 matching over 14 bases. The CDR3 spans 15 residues. Germline V gene sequence: CDR1 SGHNT, CDR2 YYREEE (reference sequence). With 9 bases clipped from V and 6 bases from J, the junction kept 7 bases outside the gene matches. CDR3 in DNA: TGTGCCACTCCGGGACTAGCGGGAGAAGCCGGGGAGCTGTTTTTT. Its translation is CATPGLAGEAGELFF.

The chain uses TRBV24-1 and TRBJ2-1; 8 nucleotides match TRBD2. Germline CDR1 KGHDR, CDR2 SFDVKD. The trim removed 3 bases at V and 6 bases at J, leaving 3 bases unmatched. This CDR3 is 14 amino acids long. CDR3 in DNA: TGTGCCACCAGTGATCCGGGAGGGGTCAATGAGCAGTTCTTC. Its protein product is CATSDPGGVNEQFF.

This chain uses TRBV30 with TRBJ1-2; D possibly corresponds to TRBD1 (6 bases). V lost 5 bases and J lost 5, with 15 bases in between. Germline loops: CDR1 GTSNPN, CDR2 SVGIG (reference sequence). There are 13 residues in the CDR3. The CDR3 protein is CAWGPGVSYGYTF. The CDR3 DNA is TGTGCCTGGGGCCCAGGGGTCTCGTATGGCTACACCTTC.

The J gene is TRBJ1-1, the V gene TRBV18; 8 nucleotides align to TRBD1. V dropped 4 bases and J dropped 1; count of bases not matched to a gene: 11. CDR3 size: 17 residues. Germline loops: CDR1 KGHSH, CDR2 LQKENI. CDR3 in DNA: TGTGCCAGCTCACTGCGACAGGGGCGAATTGAGAACACTGAAGCTTTCTTT. Amino acid sequence: CASSLRQGRIENTEAFF.

The count of this clone is one. V gene TRBV5-1 combines with J gene TRBJ1-1; D possibly corresponds to TRBD1 (6 bases). This CDR3 spans 12 amino acids. Germline CDR1 reads SGHRS; CDR2 reads YFSETQ. V gave up 0 bases and J gave up 8 bases, with 8 bases separating them. This CDR3 is CASSLEGEEAFF. The CDR3 DNA reads TGCGCCAGCAGCTTGGAGGGGGAGGAAGCTTTCTTT. Complete variable domain (other parts from reference TRBV5-1 and TRBJ1-1): KAGVTQTPRYLIKTRGQQVTLSCSPISGHRSVSWYQQTPGQGLQFLFEYFSETQRNKGNFPGRFSGRQFSNSRSEMNVSTLELGDSALYLCASSLEGEEAFFGQGTRLTVV.

The chain uses TRBV7-2 and TRBJ1-2; TRBD1 might be the D (6 bases). The germline gives CDR1 SGHTA, CDR2 FQGNSA. The V end lost 4 bases, the J end lost 4 bases, and 10 bases lay between the germline ends. The CDR3 covers 13 residues. CDR3 sequence (DNA): TGTGCCAGCAGCTCAGGGACAACCTATGGCTACACCTTC. This codes for CASSSGTTYGYTF. The full variable domain, its missing parts supplied by reference TRBV7-2 and TRBJ1-2, is GAGVSQSPSNKVTEKGKDVELRCDPISGHTALYWYRQSLGQGLEFLIYFQGNSAPDKSGLPSDRFSAERTGGSVSTLTIQRTQQEDSAVYLCASSSGTTYGYTFGSGTRLTVV.

The rearrangement links TRBV7-6 to TRBJ1-6; weak D call: TRBD1 (5 bases). The V and J ends lost 1 base and 10 bases respectively, with 11 bases between them. The CDR3 spans 14 residues. Germline CDR1 reads SGHVS; CDR2 reads FNYEAQ. The DNA of the CDR3 is TGTGCCAGCAGCTTAGTTGGGGGGAACTCACCCCTCCACTTT. Translation: CASSLVGGNSPLHF.

This chain links TRBV7-9 with TRBJ1-5; D uncertain. The CDR3 consists of 13 residues. Deletions cut 6 bases from V and 3 bases from J, with 9 bases between. Looked up from germline, CDR1 is SEHNR and CDR2 is FQNEAQ (reference sequence). CDR3: CASSPSPNQPQHF. The DNA of the CDR3 is TGTGCCAGCAGTCCGTCCCCCAATCAGCCCCAGCATTTT.

The chain combines TRBV19 with TRBJ2-1; D may be TRBD1 (6 bases). The germline CDR1 and CDR2 sequences are LNHDA and SQIVND (reference sequence). V was pared by 5 bases and J by 2 bases, with 10 bases between. The CDR3 covers 14 residues. The CDR3 DNA follows: TGTGCCAGTAGTTTCAGGGGCACCTACAATGAGCAGTTCTTC. Protein: CASSFRGTYNEQFF. The variable domain in full, completed from reference TRBV19 and TRBJ2-1, reads DGGITQSPKYLFRKEGQNVTLSCEQNLNHDAMYWYRQDPGQGLRLIYYSQIVNDFQKGDIAEGYSVSREKKESFPLTVTSAQKNPTAFYLCASSFRGTYNEQFFGPGTRLTVL.

The chain has TRBV6-4 and TRBJ2-1, with TRBD1 as a possible D gene (6 bases). Germline CDR1 and CDR2: MRHNA and SNTAGT. The V and J ends lost 6 bases and 7 bases respectively, with 13 bases between them. CDR3 length equals 13 residues. CDR3 residues: CASSPDRLNEQFF. For the CDR3, the DNA is TGTGCCAGCAGCCCTGACAGGCTGAATGAGCAGTTCTTC.

This sequence joins TRBV12-3 or TRBV12-4 and TRBJ1-2; D unclear. The CDR3 extends over 13 amino acids. V lost 4 bases and J 3 bases, leaving 9 bases between the germline ends. DNA of the CDR3: TGTGCCAGCAGTTCGAGGGATCACTATGGCTACACCTTC. Translated, it gives CASSSRDHYGYTF.

The genes are TRBV7-3 and TRBJ1-1; perhaps TRBD1 as D (6 bases). The V gene's germline CDR1 is SGHTA and CDR2 FQGTGA. Trimming cost V 3 bases and J 0 bases, with 8 bases left between them. The CDR3 is made up of 14 amino acids. CDR3 coding DNA: TGTGCCAGCAGCTTGGACAGAGTGAACACTGAAGCTTTCTTT. It encodes CASSLDRVNTEAFF. Based on the CDR3 plus reference TRBV7-3 and TRBJ1-1, the full variable domain is GAGVSQTPSNKVTEKGKYVELRCDPISGHTALYWYRQSLGQGPEFLIYFQGTGAADDSGLPNDRFFAVRPEGSVSTLKIQRTERGDSAVYLCASSLDRVNTEAFFGQGTRLTVV.

As concerns this clone: The junction departs from germline at one end; a sequencing error may be responsible. The chain carries TRBV5-1 and TRBJ1-2, with 9 bases matching TRBD1. The germline V gene has CDR1 SGHRS and CDR2 YFSETQ. The CDR3 sequence is 16 residues long. For the CDR3, the DNA is TGTGCCAGCAGCTTGGACAGGGGACCTACTAACTATGGCTACACCTTC. It translates to CASSLDRGPTNYGYTF.

Concerning this clone itself: Distinct nucleotide sequences in the sample also encode this CDR3. The chain combines TRBV28 with TRBJ1-1; D might be TRBD1 (5 bases). V was clipped by 6 bases and J by 1 base, with 12 bases between them. Germline V gene sequence: CDR1 MDHEN, CDR2 SYDVKM. CDR3 length: 14 amino acids. The CDR3 reads CASRPQGANTEAFF. The CDR3 DNA sequence: TGTGCCAGCAGACCTCAGGGTGCGAACACTGAAGCTTTCTTT.

The V call is TRBV30, the J call TRBJ2-2; 9 nucleotides line up with TRBD2. Trimming removed 2 bases from V and 4 bases from J; junction bases left unmatched: 14. The CDR3 is 18 amino acids. CDR1 is GTSNPN and CDR2 is SVGIG in the germline V gene (reference sequence). The CDR3, as DNA: TGTGCCTGGAGTCGGTCTAGCGGGGATTACTTACCCACCGGGGAGCTGTTTTTT. Residues: CAWSRSSGDYLPTGELFF. Filled out from reference TRBV30 and TRBJ2-2, the complete variable domain reads SQTIHQWPATLVQPVGSPLSLECTVEGTSNPNLYWYRQAAGRGLQLLFYSVGIGQISSEVPQNLSASRPQDRQFILSSKKLLLSDSGFYLCAWSRSSGDYLPTGELFFGEGSRLTVL.

This clone was seen only once. The CDR3 DNA reads as TGCGCCAGCAGCCCCCAGAGGAATTCACCCCTCCACTTT. This encodes CASSPQRNSPLHF. The chain recombines TRBV4-1 with TRBJ1-6; D ambiguous. Germline loops: CDR1 MGHRA, CDR2 YSYEKL. This CDR3 comprises 13 residues. The V gene lost 4 bases and the J gene lost 7 bases, with 8 bases spanning the gap.

The J gene is TRBJ2-1, the V gene TRBV30, with D possibly matching TRBD1 (6 bases). From germline, CDR1 is GTSNPN and CDR2 SVGIG (reference sequence). CDR3 size: 15 residues. Trimming took 4 bases from V and 3 from J, leaving 16 bases between them. The DNA of the CDR3 is TGTGCCTGGAAAGCGTCAGGGGTTGGCTACAATGAGCAGTTCTTC. Its translation is CAWKASGVGYNEQFF. The whole variable domain, remainder taken from reference TRBV30 and TRBJ2-1, is SQTIHQWPATLVQPVGSPLSLECTVEGTSNPNLYWYRQAAGRGLQLLFYSVGIGQISSEVPQNLSASRPQDRQFILSSKKLLLSDSGFYLCAWKASGVGYNEQFFGPGTRLTVL.

For this clone: The sample carries other DNA sequences with the same CDR3. V is TRBV7-9 and J is TRBJ2-2, with D perhaps matching TRBD1 (6 bases). Germline values: CDR1 SEHNR, CDR2 FQNEAQ (reference sequence). V was shortened by 3 bases and J by 4 bases, with 9 bases between the two germline ends. There are 14 residues in the CDR3. The CDR3 DNA sequence: TGTGCCAGCAGCTTGACAGGCGGCACCGGGGAGCTGTTTTTT. It is translated as CASSLTGGTGELFF.

This chain joins TRBV6-5 and TRBJ2-5, with TRBD1 identical over 7 bases. The CDR3 is 15 amino acids. CDR1 and CDR2 from the germline V gene are MNHEY and SVGAGI. Trimming cost V 5 bases and J 2 bases; bases outside gene matches: 8. As DNA, the CDR3 is TGTGCCAGCAGTCGGGCCCGGACAGGACAAGAGACCCAGTACTTC. It yields the protein CASSRARTGQETQYF.